Below are 13 T cell receptor beta chains sequenced from a single sample in a study of shared clonotypes between healthy human individuals. The protocol was immunoSEQ multiplex PCR, while the TCRdb copy is restricted to in-frame clones and leaves out a portion. The sample includes about 680,000 clones, roughly 94% of them seen just once. Naive CD8 populations comprised CD45RO-negative cells positively selected for CCR7, excluding terminally differentiated effector memory CD45RA+ cells. The sequencing sample was made of naive CD8+ T cells sorted from blood. The receptors stem from a man aged 30 to 45 in good health.

The rearrangement links TRBV6-1 to TRBJ2-7, with D tentatively TRBD2 (5 bases). The CDR3 sequence is 13 residues long. Per germline, CDR1 MNHNS and CDR2 SASEGT. The ends were cut back, 6 bases at V and 5 bases at J, with 14 bases in the middle. CDR3 sequence: CASSPLGRDEQYF. The CDR3 DNA reads as TGTGCCAGCAGCCCTCTAGGGAGAGACGAGCAGTACTTC.

The chain is built from TRBV27 and TRBJ2-1; D is undetermined. The V end lost 5 bases, the J end lost 0 bases, and 23 bases lay between the germline ends. This CDR3 contains 19 residues. Looked up from germline, CDR1 is MNHEY and CDR2 is SMNVEV (reference sequence). CDR3 residues: CASSPPYPVNPSSYNEQFF. The CDR3 DNA sequence: TGTGCCAGCAGTCCCCCGTACCCAGTTAACCCATCCTCCTACAATGAGCAGTTCTTC.

V is TRBV5-1 and J is TRBJ1-3, with 7 bases aligning to TRBD1. Germline lookup yields CDR1 SGHRS and CDR2 YFSETQ. This CDR3 region has 13 residues. Trimming cost V 7 bases and J 8 bases; bases outside gene matches: 9. CDR3 in DNA: TGCGCCAGCGCCTCGGAGGGGGCGGACACCATATATTTT. Its protein product is CASASEGADTIYF.

This clone has only one observation. This chain links TRBV19 with TRBJ2-1, with 7 positions matching TRBD1. This CDR3 spans 12 amino acids. Trimming cost V 6 bases and J 7 bases; bases outside gene matches: 3. Per the germline V gene, CDR1 is LNHDA and CDR2 is SQIVND (reference sequence). For the CDR3, the DNA is TGTGCCAGTAGACGACAGGGTAATGAGCAGTTCTTC. It yields the protein CASRRQGNEQFF.

V and J are TRBV10-2 and TRBJ2-7; D uncertain. This CDR3 has 14 residues. V shed 2 bases and J shed 0 bases, with 8 bases lying between them. Germline lookup yields CDR1 WSHSY and CDR2 SAAADI. The CDR3 DNA reads as TGCGCCAGCAGTGAGGGCAAGCTCTCCTACGAGCAGTACTTC. Translated, it gives CASSEGKLSYEQYF.

This sequence joins TRBV19 and TRBJ1-2; D call uncertain. The germline gives CDR1 LNHDA, CDR2 SQIVND (reference sequence). V dropped 4 bases and J dropped 5 bases, with 17 bases sitting between them. The CDR3 length is 15 residues. This CDR3 reads CASSRLTAGRYGYTF. As DNA, the CDR3 is TGTGCCAGTAGTAGACTAACCGCCGGGAGGTATGGCTACACCTTC.

The chain has TRBV15 and TRBJ1-1; D is ambiguous. The germline gives CDR1 LNHNV, CDR2 YYDKDF (reference sequence). Trimming pared 0 bases from V and 6 bases from J, leaving 11 bases between. The CDR3 length is 14 residues. The CDR3 coding sequence is TGTGCCACCAGCAGAGACTTCGGGGTAGCTGAAGCTTTCTTT. Translation: CATSRDFGVAEAFF.

The V gene is TRBV9, the J gene TRBJ2-3; D is uncertain. The CDR3 has 12 amino acids. The germline V gene encodes CDR1 SGDLS and CDR2 YYNGEE. Trimming removed 3 bases from V and 6 bases from J, with 8 bases in between. CDR3 amino acids: CASSGYSDTQYF. In DNA form, the CDR3 reads TGTGCCAGCAGCGGTTACTCGGATACGCAGTATTTT.

The chain combines TRBV6-6 with TRBJ2-7; 13 nucleotides align to TRBD2. Germline V gives CDR1 MNHNY, CDR2 SVGAGI (reference sequence). Trimming took 6 bases from V and 2 from J; bases not matched to a gene: 7. The CDR3 loop spans 16 amino acids. In DNA form, the CDR3 reads TGTGCCAGCAGACACGTACTAGCGGGAGGGCCCTACGAGCAGTACTTC. Protein: CASRHVLAGGPYEQYF.

The chain joins TRBV2 to TRBJ2-3; D unclear. The CDR3 sequence is 12 residues long. The V and J ends lost 4 bases and 5 bases respectively, with 7 bases between them. The germline gives CDR1 SNHLY, CDR2 FYNNEI. CDR3 DNA sequence: TGTGCCAGCAGTGGAGGAGTAGATACGCAGTATTTT. Encoded protein: CASSGGVDTQYF. Full variable domain (remainder filled in from reference TRBV2 and TRBJ2-3): EPEVTQTPSHQVTQMGQEVILRCVPISNHLYFYWYRQILGQKVEFLVSFYNNEISEKSEIFDDQFSVERPDGSNFTLKIRSTKLEDSAMYFCASSGGVDTQYFGPGTRLTVL.

The rearrangement uses TRBV27 and TRBJ2-7; the D call may be TRBD1 or TRBD2 (6 bases each). Between the trimmed V and J ends, which lost 1 base and 2 bases, there was a span of 9 bases. Per germline, CDR1 MNHEY and CDR2 SMNVEV (reference sequence). This CDR3 comprises 14 residues. The DNA of the CDR3 is TGTGCCAGCAGTTTATATGGGGGGCCCTACGAGCAGTACTTC. This gives the protein CASSLYGGPYEQYF.

V usage is TRBV9 and J usage is TRBJ2-5; D could derive from TRBD1 or TRBD2 (5 bases each). CDR1 and CDR2 (germline): SGDLS, YYNGEE. The CDR3 sequence is 14 residues long. V gave up 3 bases and J gave up 5 bases, with 14 bases separating them. The CDR3 is CASSAYSGAETQYF. The DNA of the CDR3 is TGTGCCAGCAGCGCCTACTCCGGGGCGGAGACCCAGTACTTC.

The chain links TRBV19 to TRBJ2-7; D tentatively reads TRBD1 or TRBD2 (5 bases each). V was cut by 5 bases and J by 4 bases, with 21 bases left in between. There are 16 residues in the CDR3. Germline CDR1 and CDR2: LNHDA and SQIVND (reference sequence). The CDR3 spells CASSPHVGDHTYEQYF. CDR3 nucleotide sequence: TGTGCCAGTAGTCCCCACGTGGGGGACCACACGTACGAGCAGTACTTC.